Each of the 20 T cell receptor beta chains below was sequenced from the same sample in a study of blood T cells in healthy people across ages. A sample-barcoded 5' primer and a J-beta primer mix were used in a second PCR of about 7 to 11 cycles. TCRdb called the 5' RACE reads again in MiXCR, with one record for every CDR3 protein. The data contain 1,500,000 or so distinct CDR3 sequences, around 55% of them seen just once; the ten biggest clones take up roughly 6.3%. The source material was blood. The receptors were gathered from a man younger than 30 in good health.

Ten or more counts support this clonotype. The J gene is TRBJ1-6, the V gene TRBV4-3, with TRBD1 matching over 8 bases. The CDR3 runs 16 residues. Trimming removed 4 bases from V and 13 bases from J; junction bases left unmatched: 15. Germline CDR1 LGHNA, CDR2 YSLEER. This CDR3 reads CASSPSGTGYSLPLHF. The CDR3, as DNA: TGCGCCAGCAGCCCCTCCGGGACAGGTTATTCTTTGCCCCTCCACTTT.

A single count supports this clonotype. The genes are TRBV3-1 and TRBJ2-3, with D maybe TRBD1 (7 bases). Trimming took off 0 bases at V and 3 bases at J, with 13 bases between the two ends. The germline V gene encodes CDR1 LGHDT and CDR2 YNNKEL (reference sequence). The CDR3 runs 16 residues. For the CDR3, the DNA is TGTGCCAGCAGCCAAGATCCCCCAGGGGGGACAGATACGCAGTATTTT. Residues: CASSQDPPGGTDTQYF.

The chain has TRBV18 and TRBJ2-1, with D tentatively TRBD1 (6 bases). Germline CDR1 and CDR2: KGHSH and LQKENI. V was clipped by 0 bases and J by 7 bases, with 16 bases between them. The CDR3 loop spans 16 amino acids. The CDR3 region is CASSPPRGSQGNEQFF. CDR3 bases: TGTGCCAGCTCACCACCCCGAGGGTCCCAGGGGAATGAGCAGTTCTTC. Supplemented by reference TRBV18 and TRBJ2-1, the full variable domain reads NAGVMQNPRHLVRRRGQEARLRCSPMKGHSHVYWYRQLPEEGLKFMVYLQKENIIDESGMPKERFSAEFPKEGPSILRIQQVVRGDSAAYFCASSPPRGSQGNEQFFGPGTRLTVL.

This chain connects TRBV12-3 or TRBV12-4 to TRBJ1-6; weak D call: TRBD1 (6 bases). Trimming removed 6 bases from V and 8 bases from J, with 14 bases in between. This CDR3 has 14 residues. The CDR3 loop reads CASSINHRDSPLHF. For the CDR3, the DNA is TGTGCCAGCAGCATAAACCACAGGGATTCACCCCTCCACTTT.

This chain links TRBV20-1 with TRBJ2-7; TRBD2 is a possible D gene (6 bases). V was trimmed by 3 bases and J by 0 bases, leaving 12 bases between them. The V gene's germline CDR1 is DFQATT and CDR2 SNEGSKA (reference sequence). CDR3 length equals 14 residues. In DNA, the CDR3 is TGCAGTGCTAGTAACGGCGGGATCTCCTACGAGCAGTACTTC. As protein: CSASNGGISYEQYF.

This clonotype occurred a few times. This chain joins TRBV21-1 and TRBJ2-7; the DNA was not compared with TRBD1, the D call given in the table. TRBV21-1 is classified as a pseudogene. The CDR3 has 18 amino acids. The CDR3 sequence: CASSVPWTGHTVIYEQYF. CDR3 sequence (DNA): TGTGCCAGCAGCGTTCCTTGGACAGGACATACTGTAATCTACGAGCAGTACTTC.

The V call is TRBV3-1, the J call TRBJ1-2, with D possibly being TRBD1 (5 bases). V shed 3 bases and J shed 10 bases, with 21 bases lying between them. Germline V gene lookup returns CDR1 LGHDT and CDR2 YNNKEL (reference sequence). This CDR3 is built from 15 residues. DNA of the CDR3: TGTGCCAGCAGCCAGCGAGCTGAGGAAACGGGGACCTACACCTTC. Translating it yields CASSQRAEETGTYTF.

The chain carries TRBV13 and TRBJ1-1; tentative D call: TRBD1 (6 bases). Germline CDR1 and CDR2: PRHDT and FYEKMQ (reference sequence). The CDR3 extends over 17 amino acids. V was clipped by 5 bases and J by 2 bases, with 21 bases between them. CDR3 residues: CASSEGGVLTLNTEAFF. The CDR3 bases are TGTGCCAGCAGCGAAGGGGGGGTCCTGACCCTTAACACTGAAGCTTTCTTT. The whole variable domain, filled in from reference TRBV13 and TRBJ1-1, reads AAGVIQSPRHLIKEKRETATLKCYPIPRHDTVYWYQQGPGQDPQFLISFYEKMQSDKGSIPDRFSAQQFSDYHSELNMSSLELGDSALYFCASSEGGVLTLNTEAFFGQGTRLTVV.

This clonotype was found a few times. This chain uses TRBV12-3 or TRBV12-4 with TRBJ2-1; the D is unclear. Between the trimmed V and J ends, which lost 4 bases and 1 base, there was a span of 11 bases. CDR3 size: 15 residues. The CDR3 bases are TGTGCCAGCAGTTATCTTGGGCCTTCCTACAATGAGCAGTTCTTC. It is translated as CASSYLGPSYNEQFF.

This clonotype was recorded many times. Just one base apart from a much larger clone, this may be a read error. The chain carries TRBV7-6 and TRBJ2-7, with D uncertain. V was clipped by 1 base and J by 3 bases, with 4 bases between them. In germline, CDR1 is SGHVS, CDR2 FNYEAQ. This CDR3 spans 12 amino acids. The CDR3 coding sequence is TGTGCCAGCAGCTTAGACGACTACGAGCAGTACTTC. As protein: CASSLDDYEQYF.

The chain combines TRBV28 with TRBJ2-3; D gene unclear. From germline, CDR1 is MDHEN and CDR2 SYDVKM. The CDR3 sequence is 14 residues long. The germline V and J ends were trimmed by 7 bases and 7 bases, with 18 bases remaining between them. The CDR3 region has the DNA TGTGCCAGCACCCTATCGGGTAGTATACATACGCAGTATTTT. Translated, it gives CASTLSGSIHTQYF.

The V call is TRBV2, the J call TRBJ1-1; weak D call: TRBD1 (6 bases). Trimming cost V 8 bases and J 0 bases, with 10 bases left between them. The CDR3 sequence is 13 residues long. Germline CDR1 is SNHLY and CDR2 is FYNNEI. CDR3 in amino acids: CASEGDMNTEAFF. The CDR3 coding sequence is TGTGCCAGCGAGGGGGATATGAACACTGAAGCTTTCTTT.

The chain employs TRBV7-9 and TRBJ1-2; D unclear. Germline V CDR1 and CDR2: SEHNR, FQNEAQ (reference sequence). This CDR3 has 15 amino acids. Trimming cost V 5 bases and J 7 bases, with 20 bases left between them. CDR3 sequence: CASSSISLGSGGYTF. CDR3 coding DNA: TGTGCCAGCAGCAGCATTAGCCTGGGGTCTGGTGGCTACACCTTC.

This chain connects TRBV27 to TRBJ1-2, with D unresolved. Germline CDR1 MNHEY, CDR2 SMNVEV (reference sequence). The V and J ends lost 0 bases and 5 bases respectively, with 13 bases between them. The CDR3 sequence is 15 residues long. CDR3 nucleotides: TGTGCCAGCAGTTTATCTCCGGACCTACCGTATGGCTACACCTTC. This translates into CASSLSPDLPYGYTF.

V usage is TRBV4-3 and J usage is TRBJ2-7; TRBD2 matches at 7 bases. The closer fit of TRBJ2-5 to the DNA end suggests the J call may be wrong. There are 17 residues in the CDR3. CDR1 LGHNA and CDR2 YSLEER come from the germline V gene. The CDR3 loop reads CASSQGGLGGEKETQYF. The CDR3, as DNA: TGCGCCAGCAGCCAAGGCGGCTTGGGGGGGGAAAAAGAGACCCAGTACTTC.

The J gene is TRBJ2-5, the V gene TRBV27; D might be TRBD1 (6 bases). The CDR3 has 14 amino acids. The V end was cut by 5 bases, the J end by 1 base, with 11 bases between. Germline CDR1 MNHEY, CDR2 SMNVEV (reference sequence). CDR3: CASSARQVQETQYF. The CDR3 nucleotides are TGTGCCAGCAGTGCCCGACAGGTCCAAGAGACCCAGTACTTC.

A few counts support this clonotype. This chain uses TRBV7-8 with TRBJ2-2; TRBD2 matches 10 bases. The V segment lost 1 base and the J segment 0 bases; nucleotides outside the gene matches: 2. The CDR3 has 17 amino acids. CDR1 is SGHVS and CDR2 is FQNEAQ in the germline V gene. CDR3 sequence reads: CASSLDGLAANTGELFF. The DNA of the CDR3 is TGTGCCAGCAGCTTAGACGGACTAGCGGCGAACACCGGGGAGCTGTTTTTT.

V is TRBV7-6 and J is TRBJ2-1; D unclear. The germline CDR1 and CDR2 sequences are SGHVS and FNYEAQ. This CDR3 contains 15 residues. V was pared by 1 base and J by 2 bases, with 9 bases between. The DNA of the CDR3 is TGTGCCAGCAGCTTAGGTAGTAGGCCCTACAATGAGCAGTTCTTC. Protein product: CASSLGSRPYNEQFF.

This chain uses TRBV3-1 with TRBJ2-1; D gene ambiguous. CDR1 LGHDT and CDR2 YNNKEL come from the germline V gene (reference sequence). V was pared by 4 bases and J by 3 bases, with 13 bases between. The CDR3 consists of 15 residues. CDR3 nucleotides: TGTGCCAGCAGCCCCTTAATCCTAGGCTACAATGAGCAGTTCTTC. It is translated as CASSPLILGYNEQFF.

This clonotype was seen a handful of times. The V gene is TRBV29-1, the J gene TRBJ2-5; no firm D call. CDR1 is SQVTM, CDR2 ANQGSEA, per germline. CDR3 size: 11 residues. Trimming stripped 3 bases from V and 4 bases from J, with 6 bases between. The CDR3 loop is CSVDHSETQYF. CDR3 coding DNA: TGCAGCGTTGATCATTCAGAGACCCAGTACTTC.